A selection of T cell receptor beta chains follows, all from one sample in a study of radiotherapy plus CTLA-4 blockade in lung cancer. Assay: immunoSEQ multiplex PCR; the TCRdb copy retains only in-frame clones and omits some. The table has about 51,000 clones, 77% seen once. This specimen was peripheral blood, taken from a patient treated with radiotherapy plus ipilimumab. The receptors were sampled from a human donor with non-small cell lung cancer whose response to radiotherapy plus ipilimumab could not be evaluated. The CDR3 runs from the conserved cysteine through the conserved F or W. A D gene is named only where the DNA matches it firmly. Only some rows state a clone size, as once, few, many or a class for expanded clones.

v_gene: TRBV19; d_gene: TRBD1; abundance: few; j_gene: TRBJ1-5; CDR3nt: TGTGCCAGTAGAAAGCATGAGACAGGGTGGCATCAGCCCCAGCATTTT; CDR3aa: CASRKHETGWHQPQHF
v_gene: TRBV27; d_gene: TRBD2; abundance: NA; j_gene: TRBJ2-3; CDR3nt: TGTGCCAGCAGTGAGCTAGCGGGGGGCACAGATACGCAGTATTTT; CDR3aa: CASSELAGGTDTQYF
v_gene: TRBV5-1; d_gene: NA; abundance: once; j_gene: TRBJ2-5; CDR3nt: TGCGCCAGCAGCTTGCCCAACGCGGAGACCCAGTACTTC; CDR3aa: CASSLPNAETQYF
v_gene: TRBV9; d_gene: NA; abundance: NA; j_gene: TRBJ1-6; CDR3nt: TGTGCCAGCAGCCTCACCCAGGGAGGGAATTCACCCCTCCACTTT; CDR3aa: CASSLTQGGNSPLHF
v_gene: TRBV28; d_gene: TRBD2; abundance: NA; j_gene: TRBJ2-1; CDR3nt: TGTGCCAGCAGTCCCTCCAGGGGACTAGCGGGAGGGTCCCAATTCTTC; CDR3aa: CASSPSRGLAGGSQFF
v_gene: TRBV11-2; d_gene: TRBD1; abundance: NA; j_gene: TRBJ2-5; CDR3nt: TGTGCCAGCAGCTCCCTCCGTTCCGACAGGGATTTGGAGACCCAGTACTTC; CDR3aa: CASSSLRSDRDLETQYF
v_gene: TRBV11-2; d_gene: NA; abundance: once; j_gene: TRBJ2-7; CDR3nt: TGTGCCAGCAGCCTGAACCGGGACTCCTCCTACGAGCAGTACTTC; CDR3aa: CASSLNRDSSYEQYF
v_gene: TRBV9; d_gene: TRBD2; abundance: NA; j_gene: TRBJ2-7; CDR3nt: TGTGCCAGCAGCGTAGACACGGGGGGTCGGGACGAGCAGTACTTC; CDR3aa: CASSVDTGGRDEQYF
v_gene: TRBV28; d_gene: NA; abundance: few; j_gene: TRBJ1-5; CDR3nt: TGTGCCAGCAGTCCCCAGCGGGGAGATCAGCCCCAGCATTTT; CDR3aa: CASSPQRGDQPQHF
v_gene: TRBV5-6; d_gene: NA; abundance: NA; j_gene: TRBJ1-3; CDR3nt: TGTGCCAGCAGCTTGGGAAGGAGAAACCTCTCTGGAAACACCATATATTTT; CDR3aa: CASSLGRRNLSGNTIYF
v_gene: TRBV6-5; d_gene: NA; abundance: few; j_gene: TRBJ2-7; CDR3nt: TGTGCCAGCAGTTATAATGAGGATCTGTACGAGCAGTACTTC; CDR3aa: CASSYNEDLYEQYF
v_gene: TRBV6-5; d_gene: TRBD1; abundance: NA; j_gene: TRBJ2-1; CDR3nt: TGTGCCAGCAATTCCGGGACAGTTTACAATGAGCAGTTCTTC; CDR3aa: CASNSGTVYNEQFF
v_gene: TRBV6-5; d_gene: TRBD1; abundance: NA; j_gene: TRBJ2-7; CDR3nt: TGTGCCAGCAGTTTAACAGGGGATGGCGCCTACGAGCAGTACTTC; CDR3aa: CASSLTGDGAYEQYF
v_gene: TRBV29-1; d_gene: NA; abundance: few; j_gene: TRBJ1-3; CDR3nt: TGCAGCGTTGGGGGCGGGGGCTCTGGAAACACCATATATTTT; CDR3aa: CSVGGGGSGNTIYF
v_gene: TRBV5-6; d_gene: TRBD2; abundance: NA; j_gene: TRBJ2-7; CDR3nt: TGTGCCAGCAGGCTCACCGGGACTAGCTCCTACGAGCAGTACTTC; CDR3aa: CASRLTGTSSYEQYF
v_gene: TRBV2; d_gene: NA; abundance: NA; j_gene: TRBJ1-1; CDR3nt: TGTGCCAGCAGTGAACGTCCCCCGGCTTTCTTT; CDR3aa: CASSERPPAFF
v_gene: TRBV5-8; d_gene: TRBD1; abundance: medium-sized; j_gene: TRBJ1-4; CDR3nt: TGTGCCAGCAGCGTACTGGGACAGGGTGGGAGGAAACTGTTTTTT; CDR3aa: CASSVLGQGGRKLFF
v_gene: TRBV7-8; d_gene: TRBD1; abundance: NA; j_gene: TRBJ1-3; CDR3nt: TGTGCCAGCAGCCGGACGACAGGGGCCGGATCTGGAAACACCATATATTTT; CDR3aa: CASSRTTGAGSGNTIYF
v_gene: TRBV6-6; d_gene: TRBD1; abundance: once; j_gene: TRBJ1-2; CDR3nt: TGTGCCAGCAGTTACGTCGGAGGGGGCGGCGACTATGGCTACACCTTC; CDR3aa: CASSYVGGGGDYGYTF
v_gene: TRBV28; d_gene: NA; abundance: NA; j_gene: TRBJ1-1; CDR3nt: TGTGCCAGCAGTTCGCGAGGGGGAGCCTTGAACACTGAAGCTTTCTTT; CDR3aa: CASSSRGGALNTEAFF
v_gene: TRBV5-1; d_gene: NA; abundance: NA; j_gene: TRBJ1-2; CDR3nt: TGCGCCAGCAGCATGGGGGGGGTCGACTATGGCTACACCTTC; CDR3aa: CASSMGGVDYGYTF
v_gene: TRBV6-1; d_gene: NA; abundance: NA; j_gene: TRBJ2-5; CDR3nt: TGTGCCAGCAGTGAAGTGGCGGAAGAGACCCAGTACTTC; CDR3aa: CASSEVAEETQYF
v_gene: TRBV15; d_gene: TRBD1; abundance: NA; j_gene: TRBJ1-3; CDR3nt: TGTGCCACCAGCAGGGCCCAGGGGGCGGGTGGAAACACCATATATTTT; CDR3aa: CATSRAQGAGGNTIYF